This passage covers 14 T cell receptor beta chains from one sample sequenced in a study of regulatory T cells in long-lasting Graves disease (dated by TCRdb to the early 2020s). The time point label here, explained by the study, means: persistent/refractory GD, antithyroid drugs over 5 years with positive TRAb. For both TCR sequencing and RNA sequencing, RNA was extracted from PBMCs in TRIzol. Libraries came from multiplex PCR. Sequencing took place on an Illumina HiSeq 4000. TCR beta libraries were built with iRepertoire HTBI primers and Arm-PCR amplification of CDR3 regions. TCRdb passed the public sequencing reads through fastp at Q25 and MiXCR, retaining productive beta sequences. Merged by CDR3 protein, the rows form single entries marked with the most common genes and DNA. The sample table records some 340,000 distinct CDR3 sequences; more than 20% of these occur just once. The leading ten clones occupy around 30% of the sample.

The material sequenced was peripheral blood mononuclear cells (PBMCs), taken when the disease was refractory, from a patient treated with antithyroid drugs. Receptors were obtained from a woman aged 35 to 49 with Graves disease. Donor details come from another sample of the same person, matched by shared clones.

This clonotype was counted many times. V and J are TRBV2 and TRBJ2-2; TRBD2 aligns across 7 bases. The V segment lost 6 bases and the J segment 4 bases; nucleotides outside the gene matches: 14. The germline V gene encodes CDR1 SNHLY and CDR2 FYNNEI. The CDR3 is 17 amino acids. CDR3 protein: CASRPPGGGRITGELFF. CDR3 DNA sequence: TGTGCCAGCAGACCCCCTGGCGGCGGGAGAATCACCGGGGAGCTGTTTTTT.

The chain links TRBV12-3 or TRBV12-4 to TRBJ2-7; 7 bases are a match to TRBD2. V dropped 6 bases and J dropped 1; count of bases not matched to a gene: 6. The CDR3 is 14 amino acids. CDR3: CASRKAGKSYEQYF. The CDR3 DNA sequence: TGTGCCAGCAGGAAAGCGGGAAAATCCTACGAGCAGTACTTC.

This clonotype came up a few times. The V gene is TRBV20-1, the J gene TRBJ1-5; 7 bases map to TRBD1. This CDR3 is built from 15 residues. Germline values: CDR1 DFQATT, CDR2 SNEGSKA (reference sequence). The J segment lost 3 bases and the V segment lost 2 bases, leaving 7 bases of the junction unmatched. CDR3 region: CSARRPGTVNQPQHF. In DNA form, the CDR3 reads TGCAGTGCTAGACGACCCGGGACAGTCAATCAGCCCCAGCATTTT.

The V call is TRBV2, the J call TRBJ2-1, with 7 bases aligning to TRBD2. Trimming at V came to 0 bases and at J to 8 bases, leaving 4 bases not matched to a gene. CDR3 length: 14 amino acids. Germline V gene sequence: CDR1 SNHLY, CDR2 FYNNEI. The CDR3 spells CASSEARLADEQFF. CDR3 sequence (DNA): TGTGCCAGCAGTGAAGCCCGACTAGCTGATGAGCAGTTCTTC.

V usage is TRBV19 and J usage is TRBJ1-5, with 8 bases identical to TRBD1. CDR1 is LNHDA, CDR2 SQIVND, per germline (reference sequence). The CDR3 length is 14 residues. Losses at the gene ends were 10 bases for V and 4 bases for J; bases not matched to a gene: 9. The CDR3 DNA reads TGTGCCACCAAGGACAGGGCTGTAAATCAGCCCCAGCATTTT. This translates into CATKDRAVNQPQHF.

This clonotype showed up many times. This chain connects TRBV28 to TRBJ2-7; TRBD1 matches at 7 bases. Looked up from germline, CDR1 is MDHEN and CDR2 is SYDVKM. V dropped 5 bases and J dropped 5; count of bases not matched to a gene: 9. This CDR3 is 14 amino acids long. The CDR3, as DNA: TGTGCCAGCAGTCTCGACAGGGTAACTGACGAGCAGTACTTC. This gives the protein CASSLDRVTDEQYF. Supplemented by reference TRBV28 and TRBJ2-7, the full variable domain reads DVKVTQSSRYLVKRTGEKVFLECVQDMDHENMFWYRQDPGLGLRLIYFSYDVKMKEKGDIPEGYSVSREKKERFSLILESASTNQTSMYLCASSLDRVTDEQYFGPGTRLTVT.

This clonotype was seen many times. The V and J genes are TRBV28 and TRBJ2-7; TRBD1 matches at 7 bases. The CDR3 spans 14 residues. Trimming removed 8 bases from V and 2 bases from J; junction bases left unmatched: 9. Germline CDR1 reads MDHEN; CDR2 reads SYDVKM. The CDR3 reads CASSGDSKTYEQYF. The CDR3 DNA reads TGTGCCAGCTCCGGGGACAGCAAGACCTACGAGCAGTACTTC.

There are many counts of this clonotype. This chain links TRBV28 with TRBJ2-2, with TRBD1 identical over 10 bases. In germline, CDR1 is MDHEN, CDR2 SYDVKM. The CDR3 extends over 15 amino acids. Unmatched junction bases numbered 10, after V lost 10 bases and J lost 5 bases. CDR3 region: CATSLGQGWTGELFF. The CDR3 DNA sequence: TGTGCCACTTCTCTGGGACAGGGGTGGACCGGGGAGCTGTTTTTT.

This clonotype has only a few counts. The chain has TRBV12-3 or TRBV12-4 and TRBJ2-2; D may match TRBD1 or TRBD2 (5 bases each). With 6 bases removed from V and 2 bases from J, the gap between germline ends came to 13 bases. The CDR3 has 15 residues. The CDR3 region has the DNA TGTGCCAGCAGCCACCGGGACGGAAACACCGGGGAGCTGTTTTTT. Its protein is CASSHRDGNTGELFF.

This clonotype was observed many times. This chain links TRBV6-1 with TRBJ1-3; possible D gene TRBD1, 6 bases. The CDR3 sequence is 13 residues long. The V end was cut by 7 bases, the J end by 2 bases, with 9 bases between. CDR1 and CDR2 from the germline V gene are MNHNS and SASEGT. In nucleotides, the CDR3 is TGTGCCAGCATGCGGGACACTGGAAACACCATATATTTT. This translates into CASMRDTGNTIYF.

The V and J genes are TRBV10-2 and TRBJ2-2; 10 nucleotides match TRBD1. CDR1 is WSHSY and CDR2 is SAAADI in the germline V gene. CDR3 size: 15 residues. Unmatched junction bases numbered 7, after V lost 7 bases and J lost 5 bases. CDR3 sequence (DNA): TGCGCCAGCACCAGGGACAGGGGAGGAACCGGGGAGCTGTTTTTT. This codes for CASTRDRGGTGELFF.

This clonotype was recorded many times. The chain is built from TRBV27 and TRBJ1-1; D ambiguous. The CDR3 runs to 14 residues. The germline V gene has CDR1 MNHEY and CDR2 SMNVEV (reference sequence). V was shortened by 0 bases and J by 4 bases, with 9 bases between the two germline ends. CDR3 region: CASSLSMGSTEAFF. The CDR3 coding sequence is TGTGCCAGCAGTTTATCGATGGGATCCACTGAAGCTTTCTTT.

This clonotype was seen ten or more times. The chain employs TRBV28 and TRBJ2-7, with a weak D call TRBD2 (6 bases). Trimming took 6 bases from V and 2 from J, leaving 14 bases between them. Germline lookup yields CDR1 MDHEN and CDR2 SYDVKM. CDR3 size: 14 residues. CDR3 in DNA: TGTGCCAGCAGGGGAGGCAGGGAAACCTACGAGCAGTACTTC. It is translated as CASRGGRETYEQYF.

A single count supports this clonotype. Germline is not matched at one junction end, which may reflect a read error. The chain is built from TRBV25-1 and TRBJ1-1; unclear D gene. The CDR3 sequence is 11 residues long. The germline V gene encodes CDR1 MGHDK and CDR2 SYGVNS. CDR3 bases: TGTGCCAGCAGTGTCCGCACTGGAGCTTTCTTT. Translating gives CASSVRTGAFF.